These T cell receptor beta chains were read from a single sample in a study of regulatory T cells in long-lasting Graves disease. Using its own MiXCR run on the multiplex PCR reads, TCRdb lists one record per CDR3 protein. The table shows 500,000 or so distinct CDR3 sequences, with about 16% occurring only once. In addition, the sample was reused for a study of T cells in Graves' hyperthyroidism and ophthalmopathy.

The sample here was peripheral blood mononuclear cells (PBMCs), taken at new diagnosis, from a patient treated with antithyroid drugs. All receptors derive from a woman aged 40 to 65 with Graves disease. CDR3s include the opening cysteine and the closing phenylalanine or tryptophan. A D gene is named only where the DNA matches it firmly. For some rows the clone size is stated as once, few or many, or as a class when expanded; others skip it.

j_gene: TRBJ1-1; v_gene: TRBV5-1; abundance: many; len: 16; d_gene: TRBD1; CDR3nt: TGTGCCAGCAGCCTAACAGGGGGCGCGGGGAACACTGAAGCTTTCTTT; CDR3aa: CASSLTGGAGNTEAFF
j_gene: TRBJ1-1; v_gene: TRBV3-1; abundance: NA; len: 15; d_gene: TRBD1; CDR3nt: TGTGCCAGCAGCCGCCTCGGGACAGGGGGCACTGAAGCTTTCTTT; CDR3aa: CASSRLGTGGTEAFF
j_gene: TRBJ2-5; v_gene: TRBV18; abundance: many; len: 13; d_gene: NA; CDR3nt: TGTGCCAGCTCACCAATGGCAGAAGAGACCCAGTACTTC; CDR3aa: CASSPMAEETQYF
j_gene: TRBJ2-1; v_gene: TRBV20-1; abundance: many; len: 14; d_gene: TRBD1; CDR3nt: TGCAGTGCTAGTGGGGACAGCCGATACAATGAGCAGTTCTTC; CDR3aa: CSASGDSRYNEQFF
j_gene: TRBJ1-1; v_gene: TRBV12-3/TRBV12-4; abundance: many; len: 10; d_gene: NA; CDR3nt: TGTGCCAGCAGTTTTCGTGAAGCTTTCTTT; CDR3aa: CASSFREAFF
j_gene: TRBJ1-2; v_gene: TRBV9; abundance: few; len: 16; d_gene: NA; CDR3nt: TGTGCCAGCAGCGAGGGGGACCTTACGGCCCGATATGGCTACACCTTC; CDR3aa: CASSEGDLTARYGYTF
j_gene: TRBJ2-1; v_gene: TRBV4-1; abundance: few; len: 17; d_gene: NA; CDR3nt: TGCGCCAGCAGCCAGCTATACAGTGGGAGCTCCTACAATGAGCAGTTCTTC; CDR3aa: CASSQLYSGSSYNEQFF
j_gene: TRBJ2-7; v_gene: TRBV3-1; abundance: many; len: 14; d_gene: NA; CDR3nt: TGTGCCAGCAGCCAAGATTACGGCGGCTACGAGCAGTACTTC; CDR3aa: CASSQDYGGYEQYF
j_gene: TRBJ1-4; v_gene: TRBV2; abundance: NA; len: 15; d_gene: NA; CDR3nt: TGTGCCAGCAGTGGTGACGGTACAACTAATGAAAAACTGTTTTTT; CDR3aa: CASSGDGTTNEKLFF
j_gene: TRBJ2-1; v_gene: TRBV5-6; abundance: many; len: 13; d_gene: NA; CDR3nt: TGTGCCAGCAGCCGAGGACAGCACAATGAGCAGTTCTTC; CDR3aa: CASSRGQHNEQFF
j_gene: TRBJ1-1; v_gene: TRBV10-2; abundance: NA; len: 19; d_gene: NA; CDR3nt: TGCGCCAGCAGTGCAGCCGGTGGGGACACCCATCGCGCCTCCGCCGGGGCTTTCTTT; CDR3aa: CASSAAGGDTHRASAGAFF
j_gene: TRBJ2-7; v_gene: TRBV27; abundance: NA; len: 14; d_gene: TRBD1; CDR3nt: TGTGCCAGCAGTTTATCGGGACAGTTCTACGAGCAGCACTTC; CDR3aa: CASSLSGQFYEQHF
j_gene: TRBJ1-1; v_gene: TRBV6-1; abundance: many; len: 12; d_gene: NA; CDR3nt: TGTGCCAGCAAACAGGGGAACACTGAAGCTTTCTTT; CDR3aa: CASKQGNTEAFF
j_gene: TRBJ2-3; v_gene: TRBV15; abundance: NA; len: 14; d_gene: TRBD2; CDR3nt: TGTGCCACCAGCAGAAGCGGGGGCACAGATACGCAGTATTTT; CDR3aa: CATSRSGGTDTQYF
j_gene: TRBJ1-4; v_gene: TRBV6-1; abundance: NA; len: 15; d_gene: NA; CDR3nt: TGTGCCAGCAGGTCGAAGGGGCCGCGGCATGAAAAACTGTTTTTT; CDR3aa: CASRSKGPRHEKLFF
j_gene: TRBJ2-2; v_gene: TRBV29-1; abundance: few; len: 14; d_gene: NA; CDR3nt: TGCAGCGCTACCGCAGGGGTGAACACCGGGGAGCTGTTTTTT; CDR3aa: CSATAGVNTGELFF
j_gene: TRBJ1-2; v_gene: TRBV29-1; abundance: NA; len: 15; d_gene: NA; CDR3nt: TGCAGCGTTGATGGGCAATCACCCTCTAACTATGGCTACACCTTC; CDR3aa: CSVDGQSPSNYGYTF
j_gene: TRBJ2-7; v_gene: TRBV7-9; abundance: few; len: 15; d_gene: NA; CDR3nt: TGTGCCAGCAGCTTAGGAGGGTATTCCTCCTACGAGCAGTACTTC; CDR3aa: CASSLGGYSSYEQYF
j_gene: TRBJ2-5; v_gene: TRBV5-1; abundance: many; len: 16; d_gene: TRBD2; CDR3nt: TGCGCCAGCAGCTTGACTAGCGGGGGGGCCGGAGAGACCCAGTACTTC; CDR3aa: CASSLTSGGAGETQYF
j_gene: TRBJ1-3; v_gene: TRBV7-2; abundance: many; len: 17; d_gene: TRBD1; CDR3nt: TGTGCCAGCAGCCCGCCGACAGGGGACTTCTCTGGAAACACCATATATTTT; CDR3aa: CASSPPTGDFSGNTIYF
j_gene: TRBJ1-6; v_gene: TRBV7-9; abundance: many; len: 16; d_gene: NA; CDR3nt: TGTGCCAGCAGCTTTCCGATACCAGGGGTTCGGTCACCCCTCCACTTT; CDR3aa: CASSFPIPGVRSPLHF
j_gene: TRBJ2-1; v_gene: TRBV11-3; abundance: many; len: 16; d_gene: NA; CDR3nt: TGTGCCAGCAGCCTCCCGGGGTGGGGGTCCTACAATGAGCAGTTCTTC; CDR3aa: CASSLPGWGSYNEQFF
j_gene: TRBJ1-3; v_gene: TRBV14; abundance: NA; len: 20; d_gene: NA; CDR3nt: TGTGCCAGCAGCCAAGAGGAGGGTTTCAGGGTTTGGGGCTCTGGAAACACCATATATTTT; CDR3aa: CASSQEEGFRVWGSGNTIYF
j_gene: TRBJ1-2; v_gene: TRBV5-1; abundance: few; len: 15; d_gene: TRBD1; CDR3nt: TGCGCCAGCAGCTTGGCCGGGACAGGGGGCGAAGGCTACACCTTC; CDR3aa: CASSLAGTGGEGYTF